The 3 T cell receptor beta chains below come from one sample, sequenced in a study of T cells in Graves' hyperthyroidism and ophthalmopathy. Researchers amplified the TCR beta CDR3 regions from RNA transcripts. The HTBI primer set was used in a first-round RT-PCR of the TCR CDR3. MiXCR, run by TCRdb on the multiplex PCR reads, gives a single entry per CDR3 protein. The table shows roughly 49,000 distinct CDR3 sequences, with less than 65% occurring only once. Material: peripheral blood or thyroid tissue (not recorded which). The receptor set was obtained from a man younger than 35 with Graves' hyperthyroidism.

This clonotype has just one count. The CDR3 bases are TGTGCCATTAAATCCGGGACAGGGGCCTACGAGCAGTACTTC. Translating gives CAIKSGTGAYEQYF. The chain links TRBV10-3 to TRBJ2-7; 10 bases match TRBD1. With V trimmed by 9 bases and J by 2 bases, 7 bases remained unmatched. This CDR3 has 14 residues. CDR1 is ENHRY and CDR2 is SYGVKD in the germline V gene.

This clonotype has a count of ten or more. The V call is TRBV29-1, the J call TRBJ2-3, with 11 bases that match TRBD2. The V gene's germline CDR1 is SQVTM and CDR2 ANQGSEA. The J segment lost 9 bases and the V segment lost 3 bases, leaving 5 bases of the junction unmatched. The CDR3 extends over 13 amino acids. CDR3 protein: CSVDGLAGGTQYF. CDR3 nucleotides: TGCAGCGTTGATGGCCTAGCGGGAGGCACGCAGTATTTT.

This clonotype was seen ten or more times. The DNA for the CDR3 is TGTGCCAGCACCGTGGACGGGAACACCGGGGAGCTGTTTTTT. Translation gives CASTVDGNTGELFF. The chain has TRBV7-6 and TRBJ2-2; D not resolved. The CDR3 has 14 amino acids. The V and J ends lost 7 bases and 1 base respectively, with 10 bases between them. Germline assignment: CDR1 SGHVS and CDR2 FNYEAQ.